This record looks at one T cell receptor (beta chain) sequence and its context. What antigen it recognizes has not been identified. No base qualities exist here, and no much larger clone lies one base off it. Instrument used: Illumina MiSeq. Multiplex PCR with BIOMED2 TRB-A/B primer pools was used to amplify the TRB rearrangements. Illumina-compatible adapters and 7-nucleotide sample barcodes were added to the amplicons in two consecutive PCRs. All library PCRs used Phusion HS II polymerase. Amplicons were purified from gel with the NucleoSpin Gel and PCR Clean-up kit, quantified on Qubit, and pooled at about 3.7 nM. Before Illumina next-generation sequencing, the quality of the amplicon pool was assessed on an Agilent 2100 Bioanalyzer. In the authors' own workflow: Annotation of TRB rearrangements was done in MiXCR 3.0.8 with the default MiXCR reference library. Non-productive reads and sequences with fewer than 2 reads were removed, and every unique CDR3 nucleotide sequence was treated as one clone. Clonality, diversity, richness and V-J gene usage were computed in R 3.5.1. GLIPH2 was used to cluster TCRs by CDR3 similarity, and OLGA was used to calculate generation probabilities. GLIPH2 clusters were kept only when the clusters contained at least four unique TCR clonotypes present in at least three individuals. The public reads were reprocessed in TCRdb via fastp at Q25 and MiXCR, keeping in-frame beta chains. Duplicate CDR3 protein sequences are folded into a single record with the most common DNA and genes. The V and J calls and clone size come from TCRdb's table, not from the authors' own analysis. A total of around 20,000 distinct CDR3 sequences appear in this sample, more than 30% of them only once. Of the sample, roughly 1.9% falls within the top ten clones.

This sample is drawn from a study of T and B cells in COVID-19 patients (dated by TCRdb to 2020 to 2021). A note on the overall study: Using TRB and IGH repertoire sequencing of peripheral blood, the study characterized adaptive immunity in COVID-19 patients who had active infection or had recovered. The recovered cohort included over 15 patients who contributed 20 to 25 samples, and most of those patients had mild to moderate COVID-19 that was managed on an outpatient basis. Median age was about 34 years in the recovered cohort versus about 67 years in the active-infection cohort. In the active-infection cohort, about 65% of the roughly 20 patients were critically ill and required mechanical ventilation or ECMO. Comorbidities linked to unfavorable COVID-19 outcome were present in about 90% of the roughly 20 patients in the active-infection cohort. Over 7 million TCR sequences were analysed in a TCR and BCR sequence repository that covered around 34 patients and approximately 69 time points. A couple of patients belonged to both the recovered and active cohorts because samples were available from active disease and after recovery. An age-matched reference group of approximately 39 healthy donors negative for COVID-19 antibodies served as the comparison for repertoire analyses. As many as 9 follow-up blood samples were taken per patient, and some of the samples covered different disease stages within the same individual. The study at large found these results: It was stated that prospective validation of the reported TCR clusters was required before the clusters could be put to clinical use. A total of some 2,000 TCR clusters were exclusive to the recovered cohort, and 31 of those clusters were low-pGen clusters. TRBV/TRBJ gene usage was reported as strongly skewed in patients with COVID-19. Blood samples from mildly ill patients during symptoms and early samples from severe cases were scarce. In active COVID-19, TRB repertoires were highly clonal, while at recovery, diversity and richness increased above the levels seen in healthy donors. Specific T cell subsets (CD4+/Treg/CD8+) and sorted SARS-CoV-2-responsive or tetramer+ T cells had not yet been sequenced, with those experiments still ongoing. The cohort was considered too small for HLA contributions to COVID-19 susceptibility or severity to be assessed.

In the germline V gene, CDR1 corresponds to SGHRS and CDR2 to YFSETQ. Counted from cysteine to phenylalanine, this CDR3 has 17 amino acids. Here the CDR3 DNA is all that survives: 51 bases in frame from base 1. Unmatched junction bases come to 11, with V trimmed by 3 bases and J by 4 bases. TRB repertoires were amplified from 250-500 ng of genomic DNA extracted from blood. This clonotype was sampled from a human donor who had recovered from COVID-19. The sequencing sample was made of blood. The V gene is TRBV5-1 and the J gene is TRBJ2-3; 10 bases in between match TRBD1. The DNA reads as follows: TGCGCCAGCAGCTCCGTACGGACAGGGGGGGTCTCAGATACGCAGTATTTT. Its protein reads: CASSSVRTGGVSDTQYF.